Included here is one T cell receptor (beta chain) sequence, with context. Antigen unknown. This record comes from a study of blood T cells in healthy people across ages. Study at large: Template switching caught about one barcoded beta molecule for each two T cells. Study conclusions and caveats: Leaving the PBMCs unsorted stopped any conclusive comparison of naive versus antigen-experienced cells. Diversity figures based on one million T cells were deemed too low.

The junction had 8 bases not matched to a gene; V was cut back by 3 bases and J by 3 bases. The CDR3 covers 16 residues. A second PCR, run for roughly 7 to 11 cycles, used a sample-barcoded 5' primer plus a J-beta primer mix. Each of the samples gave a minimum of 3 million paired-end reads that contained CDR3. One entry per CDR3 protein, called by TCRdb with MiXCR from the 5' RACE reads. The sample contains about 1.4 million distinct CDR3 sequences, 45% to 70% of which appear only once. The TCR comes from a man aged 18-30 years in good health. The chain joins TRBV12-3 or TRBV12-4 to TRBJ2-7; TRBD2 agrees at 10 bases. Sequences were obtained from blood. CDR3 nucleotides: TGTGCCAGCAGTTTCGGGCGAGCGGGAGGGGTCTACGAGCAGTACTTC. Protein sequence: CASSFGRAGGVYEQYF.